This T cell receptor (beta chain) comes out of a study of shared clonotypes between healthy human individuals. CD45RO-negative, CCR7-selected cells formed the naive CD8 fraction, which excluded terminally differentiated effector memory CD45RA+ cells. Execution of the assay was at deep level. Sorted-subset replicate PCRs used approximately 180 ng of genomic DNA. This amount corresponded to about 30,000 T cell genomes. Data came from immunoSEQ multiplex PCR; TCRdb stores just in-frame clones and leaves some out. The sample contains hundreds of thousands of clones, about 90% of which appear only once. Trimming removed 8 bases at V and 0 bases at J, with 2 bases between. CDR1 WSHSY and CDR2 SAAADI come from the germline V gene. CDR3 length: 12 residues.

J is TRBJ2-6 and V is TRBV10-2; no clear D gene. The sequence was obtained from a man aged 30 to 39 in good health. Source material: naive CD8+ T cells sorted from blood. The CDR3 region has the DNA TGCGCCAGCCGCTCTGGGGCCAACGTCCTGACTTTC. This gives the protein CASRSGANVLTF.